This TCR beta chain is from a study of chemoradiotherapy in HPV16-positive cancers. The CDR3 has 13 amino acids. Germline CDR1 SQVTM, CDR2 ANQGSEA. Deletions cut 3 bases from V and 4 bases from J, with 12 bases between. The table came from immunoSEQ multiplex PCR; TCRdb's copy has only in-frame clones and leaves some out. The sample contains 13,000 to 15,000 clones, about two thirds of which appear only once. This chain joins TRBV29-1 and TRBJ1-1; TRBD1 is a possible D gene (5 bases). The TCR originated in a human donor with HPV-associated anogenital cancer. The sample was gathered from a patient who underwent chemoradiotherapy. The DNA of the CDR3 is TGCAGCGTTGACTCTTGGGGGAGCACTGAAGCTTTCTTT. This encodes CSVDSWGSTEAFF.